Presented here are 30 T cell receptor beta chains from one specimen sequenced in a study of blood T cell repertoires in COVID-19. Clones were sequenced by immunoSEQ multiplex PCR, and TCRdb holds only the in-frame ones, with some missing. The sample includes 150,000 to 190,000 clones, 76% of them seen just once. The sample consisted of peripheral blood. Receptors were obtained from a woman older than 75 with acute or convalescent COVID-19.

The J gene is TRBJ2-5, the V gene TRBV7-2; tentatively, D is TRBD1 (6 bases). Trimming took 1 base from V and 3 from J, leaving 15 bases between them. Looked up from germline, CDR1 is SGHTA and CDR2 is FQGNSA. This CDR3 contains 16 residues. The CDR3 sequence is CASSLGSGAGEETQYF. The CDR3, as DNA: TGTGCCAGCAGCTTAGGGTCAGGGGCAGGAGAAGAGACCCAGTACTTC.

The chain recombines TRBV5-1 with TRBJ2-1; 8 nucleotides align to TRBD1. The CDR3 runs 12 residues. The ends lost 4 bases at V and 9 bases at J; junction bases unmatched: 3. CDR1 and CDR2 from the germline V gene are SGHRS and YFSETQ. The CDR3 sequence is CASSTGQGEQFF. The CDR3 bases are TGCGCCAGCAGCACTGGACAGGGTGAGCAGTTCTTC.

The V call is TRBV27, the J call TRBJ1-5, with D possibly matching TRBD1 (6 bases). Between the trimmed V and J ends, which lost 7 bases and 0 bases, there was a span of 16 bases. Germline-derived CDR1 and CDR2 are MNHEY and SMNVEV (reference sequence). This CDR3 region has 16 residues. Written as DNA, the CDR3 is TGTGCCAGCAAAATTTCAGGGGCTTATAGCAATCAGCCCCAGCATTTT. This translates into CASKISGAYSNQPQHF.

The chain has TRBV2 and TRBJ2-7, with D uncertain. Trimming pared 6 bases from V and 3 bases from J, leaving 18 bases between. The CDR3 contains 15 residues. Germline V gene data show CDR1 as SNHLY and CDR2 as FYNNEI. Written as DNA, the CDR3 is TGTGCCAGCAGCCTCTTACCCGGGTCCGACTACGAGCAGTACTTC. It specifies CASSLLPGSDYEQYF.

A few counts support this clone. The genes are TRBV6-5 and TRBJ1-1; D remains ambiguous. Germline assignment: CDR1 MNHEY and CDR2 SVGAGI. This CDR3 has 13 residues. V was clipped by 4 bases and J by 12 bases, with 18 bases between them. The CDR3 here is CASSLDPNYDPFF. In DNA, the CDR3 is TGTGCCAGCAGTTTAGACCCCAACTACGACCCTTTCTTT.

The chain has TRBV11-3 and TRBJ1-1; TRBD1 is a possible D gene (5 bases). Germline CDR1 and CDR2: SGHNT and YENEEA. The V end lost 2 bases, the J end lost 6 bases, and 10 bases lay between the germline ends. CDR3 length equals 13 residues. CDR3 DNA: TGTGCCAGCAGCTTACAGGGTAACTCTGAAGCTTTCTTT. This encodes CASSLQGNSEAFF.

This clone was detected a few times. The J gene is TRBJ2-2, the V gene TRBV11-3; tentatively, D is TRBD1 (6 bases). Germline V lookup: CDR1 SGHNT, CDR2 YENEEA. This CDR3 has 12 amino acids. Trimming removed 5 bases at V and 6 bases at J, with 7 bases between. The CDR3, as DNA: TGTGCCAGCAGCCCAGGGGCCGGGGAGCTGTTTTTT. Its translation is CASSPGAGELFF.

This clone showed up just once. The chain employs TRBV5-1 and TRBJ1-1; D perhaps matches TRBD1 (6 bases). Trimming stripped 0 bases from V and 6 bases from J, with 15 bases between. The CDR3 runs 15 residues. Germline CDR1 and CDR2: SGHRS and YFSETQ. CDR3 nucleotides: TGCGCCAGCAGCTTGGTCCAGAGGGACACCCCTGAAGCTTTCTTT. This gives the protein CASSLVQRDTPEAFF.

This clone was seen more than once but under ten times. This rearrangement joins TRBV10-3 to TRBJ1-2; D unclear. The CDR3 loop spans 13 amino acids. CDR1 is ENHRY and CDR2 is SYGVKD in the germline V gene. Deletions cut 3 bases from V and 4 bases from J, with 9 bases between. In nucleotides, the CDR3 is TGTGCCATCAGTGATCGGGAGGGCTATGGCTACACCTTC. Protein sequence: CAISDREGYGYTF.

CDR3 sequence reads: CASSYLEGLGSPLHF. CDR3 in DNA: TGTGCCAGCAGCTATCTGGAGGGGCTTGGTTCACCCCTCCACTTT. The chain carries TRBV7-2 and TRBJ1-6, with TRBD1 as a possible D gene (5 bases). The CDR3 length is 15 residues. The V gene's germline CDR1 is SGHTA and CDR2 FQGNSA. V was pared by 4 bases and J by 9 bases, with 16 bases between.

This clone has only one observation. The chain combines TRBV19 with TRBJ1-5, with 9 bases aligning to TRBD1. Germline values: CDR1 LNHDA, CDR2 SQIVND (reference sequence). The CDR3 covers 15 residues. V trimming: 6 bases; J trimming: 5 bases; junction bases outside the gene matches: 8. This CDR3 is CASSTTGQGYQPQHF. The CDR3 nucleotides are TGTGCCAGTAGCACTACGGGACAGGGTTATCAGCCCCAGCATTTT.

V is TRBV9 and J is TRBJ1-4; 9 bases align to TRBD1. CDR3 length: 15 amino acids. CDR1 and CDR2 from the germline V gene are SGDLS and YYNGEE. The V gene end was trimmed by 4 bases and the J gene end by 5 bases; junction bases not matched to a gene: 6. The CDR3 protein is CASSRSGTGNEKLFF. The CDR3, as DNA: TGTGCCAGCAGCAGATCCGGGACAGGGAATGAAAAACTGTTTTTT.

The J gene is TRBJ2-2, the V gene TRBV5-5; no clear D. Between the trimmed V and J ends, which lost 1 base and 6 bases, there was a span of 7 bases. CDR1 and CDR2 (germline): SGHKS, YYEKEE (reference sequence). The CDR3 spans 13 residues. The CDR3 bases are TGTGCCAGCAGCTTGTCAGTACCCGGGGAGCTGTTTTTT. It yields the protein CASSLSVPGELFF.

This sequence joins TRBV5-1 and TRBJ2-5; D is ambiguous. CDR3 size: 14 residues. CDR1 and CDR2 (germline): SGHRS, YFSETQ. V was shortened by 3 bases and J by 7 bases, with 16 bases between the two germline ends. CDR3 region: CASSSPDRGATQYF. CDR3 DNA sequence: TGCGCCAGCAGCTCACCTGACCGCGGAGCGACCCAGTACTTC.

The rearrangement joins TRBV9 to TRBJ1-1, with 12 bases that match TRBD1. This CDR3 spans 14 amino acids. The germline CDR1 and CDR2 sequences are SGDLS and YYNGEE. V shed 3 bases and J 8 bases; nucleotides not matched to a gene: 5. The CDR3 is CASSGLGQGAEAFF. The CDR3 bases are TGTGCCAGCAGCGGATTGGGACAGGGGGCCGAAGCTTTCTTT.

V usage is TRBV10-3 and J usage is TRBJ1-1; no reliable D call. Trimming removed 1 base at V and 1 base at J, with 10 bases between. The CDR3 is 15 amino acids. Looked up from germline, CDR1 is ENHRY and CDR2 is SYGVKD. As DNA, the CDR3 is TGTGCCATCAGTGAGTACGCGGCTAGGAACACTGAAGCTTTCTTT. Its protein is CAISEYAARNTEAFF.

This rearrangement joins TRBV3-1 (or the pseudogene TRBV3-2) to TRBJ1-2, with D perhaps matching TRBD1 (5 bases). Germline V gene data show CDR1 as LGHDT and CDR2 as YNNKEL (reference sequence). V was shortened by 0 bases and J by 8 bases, with 7 bases between the two germline ends. CDR3 length: 12 residues. The CDR3 region has the DNA TGTGCCAGCAGCCAAGAGCAGGGAGGCTACACCTTC. Its translation: CASSQEQGGYTF.

The rearrangement links TRBV6-5 to TRBJ1-1; D not resolved. Looked up from germline, CDR1 is MNHEY and CDR2 is SVGAGI. V lost 0 bases and J 1 base, leaving 9 bases between the germline ends. CDR3 length equals 15 residues. CDR3 coding DNA: TGTGCCAGCAGTTACTCGAACAGCCCGAACACTGAAGCTTTCTTT. Protein: CASSYSNSPNTEAFF.

V and J are TRBV5-1 and TRBJ2-5; D possibly corresponds to TRBD2 (5 bases). The ends were cut back, 5 bases at V and 1 base at J, with 12 bases in the middle. This CDR3 comprises 14 residues. Germline lookup yields CDR1 SGHRS and CDR2 YFSETQ. The CDR3 region is CASSLPGIQETQYF. CDR3 in DNA: TGCGCCAGCAGTCTCCCGGGAATCCAAGAGACCCAGTACTTC.

The chain is built from TRBV4-1 and TRBJ1-1; D ambiguous. The CDR3 has 15 residues. Germline-derived CDR1 and CDR2 are MGHRA and YSYEKL. With 0 bases removed from V and 3 bases from J, the gap between germline ends came to 11 bases. The CDR3 nucleotides read TGCGCCAGCAGCCAAGATCCTGGCGGCCACACTGAAGCTTTCTTT. Its protein is CASSQDPGGHTEAFF.

The chain employs TRBV19 and TRBJ2-3; 7 nucleotides line up with TRBD1. The ends lost 3 bases at V and 1 base at J; junction bases unmatched: 4. CDR1 is LNHDA and CDR2 is SQIVND in the germline V gene (reference sequence). This CDR3 spans 15 amino acids. The CDR3 loop reads CASSMPQGGTDTQYF. DNA of the CDR3: TGTGCCAGTAGTATGCCGCAGGGGGGCACAGATACGCAGTATTTT.

This clone was observed a single time. The chain uses TRBV7-7 and TRBJ2-5; D is unclear. Germline V gene lookup returns CDR1 SSHAT and CDR2 FNYEAQ (reference sequence). Trimming pared 5 bases from V and 1 base from J, leaving 11 bases between. CDR3 length: 14 residues. The CDR3 spells CASSPVPGQETQYF. CDR3 bases: TGTGCCAGCAGCCCAGTCCCAGGCCAAGAGACCCAGTACTTC.

CDR3 region: CASSLSGGPGGNEQFF. The CDR3 bases are TGTGCCAGTAGTTTGAGCGGGGGGCCAGGGGGGAATGAGCAGTTCTTC. The chain uses TRBV19 and TRBJ2-1; 9 nucleotides agree with TRBD2. The length of the CDR3 is 16 residues. Germline loops: CDR1 LNHDA, CDR2 SQIVND (reference sequence). With 5 bases clipped from V and 7 bases from J, the junction kept 12 bases outside the gene matches.

The chain employs TRBV14 and TRBJ1-3; D uncertain. CDR3 length: 15 amino acids. Trimming shortened V by 0 bases and J by 7 bases, and 13 bases separated the two germline ends. The germline CDR1 and CDR2 sequences are SGHDN and FVKESK. The CDR3 sequence is CASSQDPPGVNTIYF. Written as DNA, the CDR3 is TGTGCCAGCAGCCAAGACCCTCCCGGGGTCAACACCATATATTTT.

This rearrangement joins TRBV18 to TRBJ1-5; 8 bases fit TRBD1. J was trimmed by 12 bases and V by 0 bases; bases with no gene match: 4. The CDR3 runs to 13 residues. Per the germline V gene, CDR1 is KGHSH and CDR2 is LQKENI. The CDR3 nucleotides read TGTGCCAGCTCACCACCTGACAGGGGCAGCCAGCATTTT. It yields the protein CASSPPDRGSQHF.

The chain joins TRBV18 to TRBJ2-3, with no clear D. This CDR3 comprises 16 residues. V lost 0 bases and J lost 15, with 25 bases in between. CDR1 and CDR2 (germline): KGHSH, LQKENI. In DNA, the CDR3 is TGTGCCAGCTCACCACCCAGGTCTCCTGATTTACCCCCCGGATATTTT. Amino acids: CASSPPRSPDLPPGYF.

V is TRBV6-1 and J is TRBJ2-1; TRBD2 matches 11 bases. Germline trimming cut 0 bases from V and 4 bases from J; bases unmatched to any gene: 5. CDR3 length: 17 amino acids. Germline V gives CDR1 MNHNS, CDR2 SASEGT. CDR3 sequence: CASSEAGGLAEYNEQFF. CDR3 in DNA: TGTGCCAGCAGTGAAGCCGGGGGACTAGCGGAGTACAATGAGCAGTTCTTC.

The genes are TRBV12-3 or TRBV12-4 and TRBJ1-1; the D is unclear. CDR3 length: 13 amino acids. The V end was cut by 4 bases, the J end by 4 bases, with 10 bases between. The CDR3 region is CASSYTAGTEAFF. CDR3 nucleotide sequence: TGTGCCAGCAGTTATACAGCGGGCACTGAAGCTTTCTTT.

This sequence joins TRBV5-6 and TRBJ1-4, with 9 positions matching TRBD1. From germline, CDR1 is SGHDT and CDR2 YYEEEE. This CDR3 has 16 residues. J lost 8 bases, V lost 0 bases, and 8 bases had no gene match. The CDR3 sequence: CASSLGNRGQGEKLFF. The CDR3 nucleotides read TGTGCCAGCAGCTTGGGGAACAGGGGGCAGGGGGAAAAACTGTTTTTT.

As DNA, the CDR3 is TGTGCCAGCAGCTTTAGTAGCGGGGGGCACTCCTACAATGAGCAGTTCTTC. This gives the protein CASSFSSGGHSYNEQFF. The chain carries TRBV7-2 and TRBJ2-1; 10 positions match TRBD2. V dropped 3 bases and J dropped 0; count of bases not matched to a gene: 5. CDR1 and CDR2 (germline): SGHTA, FQGNSA. The CDR3 runs to 17 residues.